The entry that follows covers one T cell receptor beta chain sequence. Its antigen is currently unknown. CDR1 is SEHNR, CDR2 FQNEAQ, per germline (reference sequence). The CDR3 has 13 amino acids. The data were obtained in a study of CXCR3-negative and CXCR3-positive naive CD8 T cells. Preparation of TRB cDNA libraries relied on 5' RACE carrying UMI labels. TCRdb reprocessed the 5' RACE reads, keeping one entry per CDR3 protein, no DNA. The sample data list about 60,000 distinct CDR3 sequences. Study-wide results and caveats: More hydrophobic TRB CDR3s occurred in CXCR3-positive than in CXCR3-negative naive cells.

This chain uses TRBV7-9 with TRBJ2-1; TCRdb's assignment of TRBD2 cannot be checked, as there is no DNA. This TCR was sampled from a human donor in good health. Some clones in this sample may be carry-over from other donors' samples. The specimen sequenced was naive CXCR3+ CD8+ T cells from blood. Subset described: CD45RO-CCR7+CD27+CD95- naive CD8+ T cells expressing CXCR3 (TNR3+). Here the CDR3 reads CASSSPGLAGGLF.